This passage covers 21 T cell receptor beta chains from one sample sequenced in a study of OX40 agonist ivuxolimab in advanced cancers. Libraries were prepared by immunoSEQ multiplex PCR; TCRdb keeps only in-frame clonotypes and omits some of them. The sample has about 80,000 clones, about 92% seen once. Sequenced material: CD4+ or CD8+ T cells sorted from blood, taken in a trial of the OX40 agonist ivuxolimab. These receptor sequences come from an adult with an advanced solid tumor such as melanoma, head and neck, liver or kidney cancer.

The chain couples TRBV6-6 to TRBJ1-1; tentatively, D is TRBD1 (5 bases). Trimming shortened V by 0 bases and J by 4 bases, and 9 bases separated the two germline ends. Germline V lookup: CDR1 MNHNY, CDR2 SVGAGI (reference sequence). The CDR3 runs to 14 residues. CDR3 residues: CASSYSGAGTEAFF. The CDR3 bases are TGTGCCAGCAGTTACTCAGGGGCTGGCACTGAAGCTTTCTTT.

V and J are TRBV6-1 and TRBJ1-6, with D uncertain. Germline assignment: CDR1 MNHNS and CDR2 SASEGT. V lost 0 bases and J lost 2, with 11 bases in between. The CDR3 runs 17 residues. The CDR3 DNA reads TGTGCCAGCAGTGAAGCGCTTCGAGGCGCCTATAATTCACCCCTCCACTTT. Residues: CASSEALRGAYNSPLHF.

The CDR3 bases are TGTGCCAGCAGCCAAGACCTAGGCGAGGGCTCCTACGAGCAGTACTTC. This sequence encodes CASSQDLGEGSYEQYF. The chain joins TRBV4-2 to TRBJ2-7, with D possibly TRBD2 on 5 matching bases. Germline V CDR1 and CDR2: LGHNA, YNFKEQ. The CDR3 spans 16 residues. V was trimmed by 0 bases and J by 0 bases, leaving 12 bases between them.

The chain has TRBV18 and TRBJ2-1; 9 bases are shared with TRBD2. The CDR3 totals 18 residues. After removal of 0 bases from V and 8 bases from J, the junction contained 14 bases not matched to a gene. In germline, CDR1 is KGHSH, CDR2 LQKENI. This CDR3 reads CASSPPLDRRGGIDEQFF. CDR3 sequence (DNA): TGTGCCAGCTCACCACCCTTGGACCGGCGGGGGGGTATAGATGAGCAGTTCTTC.

CDR3 sequence (DNA): TGCGCCAGCAGCCCTGACAGGGTCGAAGGCTACACCTTC. Protein sequence: CASSPDRVEGYTF. V gene TRBV4-1 combines with J gene TRBJ1-2, with TRBD1 matching over 7 bases. CDR1 is MGHRA and CDR2 is YSYEKL in the germline V gene. The J segment lost 8 bases and the V segment lost 4 bases, leaving 7 bases of the junction unmatched. CDR3 length: 13 amino acids.

The chain uses TRBV27 and TRBJ1-5; no firm D call. The V gene's germline CDR1 is MNHEY and CDR2 SMNVEV (reference sequence). V was trimmed by 0 bases and J by 2 bases, leaving 5 bases between them. The CDR3 is 14 amino acids. CDR3 loop: CASSLSRGNQPQHF. For the CDR3, the DNA is TGTGCCAGCAGTTTATCGCGGGGCAATCAGCCCCAGCATTTT.

The chain joins TRBV5-6 to TRBJ2-7, with unresolved D. The CDR3 extends over 13 amino acids. Germline CDR1 is SGHDT and CDR2 is YYEEEE. V lost 0 bases and J 2 bases, leaving 6 bases between the germline ends. CDR3 region: CASSLGNPYEQYF. CDR3 DNA: TGTGCCAGCAGCTTGGGGAACCCCTACGAGCAGTACTTC.

The chain joins TRBV30 to TRBJ2-7, with 7 bases identical to TRBD2. Germline values: CDR1 GTSNPN, CDR2 SVGIG (reference sequence). The CDR3 length is 11 residues. Unmatched junction bases numbered 2, after V lost 4 bases and J lost 5 bases. CDR3 residues: CAWMGGNEQYF. The CDR3 nucleotides read TGTGCCTGGATGGGGGGGAACGAGCAGTACTTC. Based on the CDR3 plus reference TRBV30 and TRBJ2-7, the full variable domain is SQTIHQWPATLVQPVGSPLSLECTVEGTSNPNLYWYRQAAGRGLQLLFYSVGIGQISSEVPQNLSASRPQDRQFILSSKKLLLSDSGFYLCAWMGGNEQYFGPGTRLTVT.

The chain employs TRBV9 and TRBJ2-1; possible D gene TRBD2, 6 bases. The germline CDR1 and CDR2 sequences are SGDLS and YYNGEE. The CDR3 consists of 15 residues. Between the trimmed V and J ends, which lost 7 bases and 5 bases, there was a span of 19 bases. CDR3 bases: TGTGCCAGCGGATTCTGGGCGGGGTTAAACAATGAGCAGTTCTTC. This translates into CASGFWAGLNNEQFF. The complete variable domain, with remaining parts taken from reference TRBV9 and TRBJ2-1, reads DSGVTQTPKHLITATGQRVTLRCSPRSGDLSVYWYQQSLDQGLQFLIQYYNGEERAKGNILERFSAQQFPDLHSELNLSSLELGDSALYFCASGFWAGLNNEQFFGPGTRLTVL.

This chain joins TRBV6-1 and TRBJ2-1, with a weak D call TRBD1 (6 bases). Germline loops: CDR1 MNHNS, CDR2 SASEGT. The CDR3 contains 11 residues. V lost 10 bases and J lost 6, with 10 bases in between. The CDR3 is CATFRGNEQFF. CDR3 in DNA: TGTGCCACCTTCAGGGGCAATGAGCAGTTCTTC.

The chain links TRBV7-2 to TRBJ1-1; possible D gene TRBD1, 6 bases. V was clipped by 5 bases and J by 5 bases, with 15 bases between them. The CDR3 is made up of 14 amino acids. Germline V gives CDR1 SGHTA, CDR2 FQGNSA. CDR3 nucleotides: TGTGCCAGCAGCCCAGGGGTGGAATGGACTGAAGCTTTCTTT. Translated, it gives CASSPGVEWTEAFF.

The gene calls are TRBV6-5 and TRBJ2-3, with D perhaps matching TRBD1 (6 bases). The germline CDR1 and CDR2 sequences are MNHEY and SVGAGI. Deletions cut 7 bases from V and 0 bases from J, with 11 bases between. This CDR3 is 14 amino acids long. The CDR3 region is CASNSQGSTDTQYF. The CDR3 nucleotides are TGTGCCAGCAACTCACAGGGTAGCACAGATACGCAGTATTTT.

The V and J genes are TRBV5-6 and TRBJ1-6; 7 bases match TRBD1. Germline V gives CDR1 SGHDT, CDR2 YYEEEE. CDR3 length: 15 amino acids. The ends lost 8 bases at V and 8 bases at J; junction bases unmatched: 13. The CDR3 is CARAYRQGVDSPLHF. In DNA form, the CDR3 reads TGTGCCAGGGCATATAGGCAGGGGGTAGATTCACCCCTCCACTTT.

The chain employs TRBV6-4 and TRBJ1-6; D is uncertain. Germline-derived CDR1 and CDR2 are MRHNA and SNTAGT. Trimming pared 2 bases from V and 6 bases from J, leaving 8 bases between. This CDR3 is 14 amino acids long. CDR3 protein: CASSDQNPNSPLHF. CDR3 nucleotides: TGTGCCAGCAGTGACCAAAATCCTAATTCACCCCTCCACTTT.

The chain uses TRBV19 and TRBJ2-7; 8 bases match TRBD1. This CDR3 has 17 residues. Germline V CDR1 and CDR2: LNHDA, SQIVND (reference sequence). J was trimmed by 4 bases and V by 5 bases; bases with no gene match: 16. For the CDR3, the DNA is TGTGCCAGTAGTCCGGCTCTCGGGACAGGACTATTGTACGAGCAGTACTTC. This sequence encodes CASSPALGTGLLYEQYF.

Concerning this clone itself: This same CDR3 is encoded by further DNA sequences in the sample. The chain couples TRBV9 to TRBJ2-3; no definite D call. Trimming took 0 bases from V and 5 from J, leaving 4 bases between them. CDR1 and CDR2 (germline): SGDLS, YYNGEE. The CDR3 sequence is 12 residues long. The CDR3 bases are TGTGCCAGCAGCGTAGTTGGAGATACGCAGTATTTT. It yields the protein CASSVVGDTQYF. The full variable domain, its missing parts supplied by reference TRBV9 and TRBJ2-3, is DSGVTQTPKHLITATGQRVTLRCSPRSGDLSVYWYQQSLDQGLQFLIQYYNGEERAKGNILERFSAQQFPDLHSELNLSSLELGDSALYFCASSVVGDTQYFGPGTRLTVL.

The table lists this clone with a count of one. The chain carries TRBV5-1 and TRBJ2-2, with unresolved D. Germline CDR1 SGHRS, CDR2 YFSETQ. The CDR3 spans 15 residues. Trimming shortened V by 0 bases and J by 6 bases, and 12 bases separated the two germline ends. The CDR3 reads CASSLVGRIAGELFF. CDR3 nucleotides: TGCGCCAGCAGCTTGGTGGGTCGTATAGCCGGGGAGCTGTTTTTT.

V and J are TRBV27 and TRBJ1-2; D perhaps matches TRBD1 (5 bases). The CDR3 has 15 residues. Germline CDR1 reads MNHEY; CDR2 reads SMNVEV (reference sequence). V was pared by 0 bases and J by 6 bases, with 14 bases between. The CDR3: CASSLSIGDGNGYTF. CDR3 sequence (DNA): TGTGCCAGCAGTTTATCGATAGGGGACGGTAATGGCTACACCTTC.

This sequence joins TRBV7-9 and TRBJ2-2; D might be TRBD1 (6 bases). The CDR3 length is 16 residues. V shed 5 bases and J shed 2 bases, with 15 bases lying between them. Per germline, CDR1 SEHNR and CDR2 FQNEAQ (reference sequence). The CDR3 spells CASSPRDRRNTGELFF. CDR3 sequence (DNA): TGTGCCAGCAGCCCGAGAGACAGGCGAAACACCGGGGAGCTGTTTTTT.

A single count supports this clone. This rearrangement joins TRBV2 to TRBJ2-3; D is possibly TRBD2 (5 bases). Trimming cost V 6 bases and J 2 bases, with 18 bases left between them. Per germline, CDR1 SNHLY and CDR2 FYNNEI. This CDR3 has 16 residues. CDR3 bases: TGTGCCAGCAGCGACCCCGGAGCGGCATCCACAGATACGCAGTATTTT. Protein product: CASSDPGAASTDTQYF.

The J gene is TRBJ2-1, the V gene TRBV5-4; D unresolved. The V gene lost 0 bases and the J gene lost 3 bases, with 4 bases spanning the gap. In germline, CDR1 is SGHNT, CDR2 YYREEE (reference sequence). The CDR3 contains 13 residues. CDR3 region: CASSLGNYNEQFF. The CDR3 DNA follows: TGTGCCAGCAGCTTGGGGAACTACAATGAGCAGTTCTTC.